One sample yielded the 2 T cell receptor beta chains listed below, sequenced in a study of post-analysis software for immune sequencing data (dated by TCRdb to the mid-2010s). Study-wide findings and limitations: Patients showed significantly higher frequencies than controls for a handful of TRBV segments, among them TRBV5-6, TRBV5-1 and TRBV20-1.

Library generation was performed with PCR. This sample was sequenced with an Illumina HiSeq 2500. To reduce PCR and sequencing biases, unique molecular identifiers were incorporated into the TCR beta cDNA libraries. TCRdb trimmed public reads at Q25 via fastp, called clones via MiXCR and kept in-frame beta chains. For every CDR3 protein sequence, its rows merge into one entry that carries the most common genes and DNA. The sample table holds 150,000 to 200,000 distinct CDR3 sequences, of which roughly 30% were seen once. The ten largest clones take up roughly 1.6% of the sample. No antigen has been assigned to these receptors. Sequencing was carried out using blood. These receptors came from a girl between 5 and 17 years old with multiple sclerosis.

A note on this clonotype: This clone may be a read error of a much larger clone one base away. The chain couples TRBV6-4 to TRBJ2-7; D is possibly TRBD2 (6 bases). The CDR3 runs 15 residues. V was shortened by 5 bases and J by 3 bases, with 17 bases between the two germline ends. CDR1 is MRHNA and CDR2 is SNTAGT in the germline V gene. CDR3 nucleotides: TGTGCCAGCAGTTTTCAGGGACTCTCCTGCTACGAGCAGTACTTC. This encodes CASSFQGLSCYEQYF.

Concerning this clonotype: This could be a read error, since a much larger clone is one nucleotide away. J is TRBJ2-7 and V is TRBV4-1, with TRBD1 as a possible D gene (6 bases). Germline CDR1 reads MGHRA; CDR2 reads YSYEKL. The CDR3 length is 11 residues. The CDR3 DNA follows: TGCACCAGCGCACAGGGCCACGAGCAGTACTTC. Translation gives CTSAQGHEQYF.